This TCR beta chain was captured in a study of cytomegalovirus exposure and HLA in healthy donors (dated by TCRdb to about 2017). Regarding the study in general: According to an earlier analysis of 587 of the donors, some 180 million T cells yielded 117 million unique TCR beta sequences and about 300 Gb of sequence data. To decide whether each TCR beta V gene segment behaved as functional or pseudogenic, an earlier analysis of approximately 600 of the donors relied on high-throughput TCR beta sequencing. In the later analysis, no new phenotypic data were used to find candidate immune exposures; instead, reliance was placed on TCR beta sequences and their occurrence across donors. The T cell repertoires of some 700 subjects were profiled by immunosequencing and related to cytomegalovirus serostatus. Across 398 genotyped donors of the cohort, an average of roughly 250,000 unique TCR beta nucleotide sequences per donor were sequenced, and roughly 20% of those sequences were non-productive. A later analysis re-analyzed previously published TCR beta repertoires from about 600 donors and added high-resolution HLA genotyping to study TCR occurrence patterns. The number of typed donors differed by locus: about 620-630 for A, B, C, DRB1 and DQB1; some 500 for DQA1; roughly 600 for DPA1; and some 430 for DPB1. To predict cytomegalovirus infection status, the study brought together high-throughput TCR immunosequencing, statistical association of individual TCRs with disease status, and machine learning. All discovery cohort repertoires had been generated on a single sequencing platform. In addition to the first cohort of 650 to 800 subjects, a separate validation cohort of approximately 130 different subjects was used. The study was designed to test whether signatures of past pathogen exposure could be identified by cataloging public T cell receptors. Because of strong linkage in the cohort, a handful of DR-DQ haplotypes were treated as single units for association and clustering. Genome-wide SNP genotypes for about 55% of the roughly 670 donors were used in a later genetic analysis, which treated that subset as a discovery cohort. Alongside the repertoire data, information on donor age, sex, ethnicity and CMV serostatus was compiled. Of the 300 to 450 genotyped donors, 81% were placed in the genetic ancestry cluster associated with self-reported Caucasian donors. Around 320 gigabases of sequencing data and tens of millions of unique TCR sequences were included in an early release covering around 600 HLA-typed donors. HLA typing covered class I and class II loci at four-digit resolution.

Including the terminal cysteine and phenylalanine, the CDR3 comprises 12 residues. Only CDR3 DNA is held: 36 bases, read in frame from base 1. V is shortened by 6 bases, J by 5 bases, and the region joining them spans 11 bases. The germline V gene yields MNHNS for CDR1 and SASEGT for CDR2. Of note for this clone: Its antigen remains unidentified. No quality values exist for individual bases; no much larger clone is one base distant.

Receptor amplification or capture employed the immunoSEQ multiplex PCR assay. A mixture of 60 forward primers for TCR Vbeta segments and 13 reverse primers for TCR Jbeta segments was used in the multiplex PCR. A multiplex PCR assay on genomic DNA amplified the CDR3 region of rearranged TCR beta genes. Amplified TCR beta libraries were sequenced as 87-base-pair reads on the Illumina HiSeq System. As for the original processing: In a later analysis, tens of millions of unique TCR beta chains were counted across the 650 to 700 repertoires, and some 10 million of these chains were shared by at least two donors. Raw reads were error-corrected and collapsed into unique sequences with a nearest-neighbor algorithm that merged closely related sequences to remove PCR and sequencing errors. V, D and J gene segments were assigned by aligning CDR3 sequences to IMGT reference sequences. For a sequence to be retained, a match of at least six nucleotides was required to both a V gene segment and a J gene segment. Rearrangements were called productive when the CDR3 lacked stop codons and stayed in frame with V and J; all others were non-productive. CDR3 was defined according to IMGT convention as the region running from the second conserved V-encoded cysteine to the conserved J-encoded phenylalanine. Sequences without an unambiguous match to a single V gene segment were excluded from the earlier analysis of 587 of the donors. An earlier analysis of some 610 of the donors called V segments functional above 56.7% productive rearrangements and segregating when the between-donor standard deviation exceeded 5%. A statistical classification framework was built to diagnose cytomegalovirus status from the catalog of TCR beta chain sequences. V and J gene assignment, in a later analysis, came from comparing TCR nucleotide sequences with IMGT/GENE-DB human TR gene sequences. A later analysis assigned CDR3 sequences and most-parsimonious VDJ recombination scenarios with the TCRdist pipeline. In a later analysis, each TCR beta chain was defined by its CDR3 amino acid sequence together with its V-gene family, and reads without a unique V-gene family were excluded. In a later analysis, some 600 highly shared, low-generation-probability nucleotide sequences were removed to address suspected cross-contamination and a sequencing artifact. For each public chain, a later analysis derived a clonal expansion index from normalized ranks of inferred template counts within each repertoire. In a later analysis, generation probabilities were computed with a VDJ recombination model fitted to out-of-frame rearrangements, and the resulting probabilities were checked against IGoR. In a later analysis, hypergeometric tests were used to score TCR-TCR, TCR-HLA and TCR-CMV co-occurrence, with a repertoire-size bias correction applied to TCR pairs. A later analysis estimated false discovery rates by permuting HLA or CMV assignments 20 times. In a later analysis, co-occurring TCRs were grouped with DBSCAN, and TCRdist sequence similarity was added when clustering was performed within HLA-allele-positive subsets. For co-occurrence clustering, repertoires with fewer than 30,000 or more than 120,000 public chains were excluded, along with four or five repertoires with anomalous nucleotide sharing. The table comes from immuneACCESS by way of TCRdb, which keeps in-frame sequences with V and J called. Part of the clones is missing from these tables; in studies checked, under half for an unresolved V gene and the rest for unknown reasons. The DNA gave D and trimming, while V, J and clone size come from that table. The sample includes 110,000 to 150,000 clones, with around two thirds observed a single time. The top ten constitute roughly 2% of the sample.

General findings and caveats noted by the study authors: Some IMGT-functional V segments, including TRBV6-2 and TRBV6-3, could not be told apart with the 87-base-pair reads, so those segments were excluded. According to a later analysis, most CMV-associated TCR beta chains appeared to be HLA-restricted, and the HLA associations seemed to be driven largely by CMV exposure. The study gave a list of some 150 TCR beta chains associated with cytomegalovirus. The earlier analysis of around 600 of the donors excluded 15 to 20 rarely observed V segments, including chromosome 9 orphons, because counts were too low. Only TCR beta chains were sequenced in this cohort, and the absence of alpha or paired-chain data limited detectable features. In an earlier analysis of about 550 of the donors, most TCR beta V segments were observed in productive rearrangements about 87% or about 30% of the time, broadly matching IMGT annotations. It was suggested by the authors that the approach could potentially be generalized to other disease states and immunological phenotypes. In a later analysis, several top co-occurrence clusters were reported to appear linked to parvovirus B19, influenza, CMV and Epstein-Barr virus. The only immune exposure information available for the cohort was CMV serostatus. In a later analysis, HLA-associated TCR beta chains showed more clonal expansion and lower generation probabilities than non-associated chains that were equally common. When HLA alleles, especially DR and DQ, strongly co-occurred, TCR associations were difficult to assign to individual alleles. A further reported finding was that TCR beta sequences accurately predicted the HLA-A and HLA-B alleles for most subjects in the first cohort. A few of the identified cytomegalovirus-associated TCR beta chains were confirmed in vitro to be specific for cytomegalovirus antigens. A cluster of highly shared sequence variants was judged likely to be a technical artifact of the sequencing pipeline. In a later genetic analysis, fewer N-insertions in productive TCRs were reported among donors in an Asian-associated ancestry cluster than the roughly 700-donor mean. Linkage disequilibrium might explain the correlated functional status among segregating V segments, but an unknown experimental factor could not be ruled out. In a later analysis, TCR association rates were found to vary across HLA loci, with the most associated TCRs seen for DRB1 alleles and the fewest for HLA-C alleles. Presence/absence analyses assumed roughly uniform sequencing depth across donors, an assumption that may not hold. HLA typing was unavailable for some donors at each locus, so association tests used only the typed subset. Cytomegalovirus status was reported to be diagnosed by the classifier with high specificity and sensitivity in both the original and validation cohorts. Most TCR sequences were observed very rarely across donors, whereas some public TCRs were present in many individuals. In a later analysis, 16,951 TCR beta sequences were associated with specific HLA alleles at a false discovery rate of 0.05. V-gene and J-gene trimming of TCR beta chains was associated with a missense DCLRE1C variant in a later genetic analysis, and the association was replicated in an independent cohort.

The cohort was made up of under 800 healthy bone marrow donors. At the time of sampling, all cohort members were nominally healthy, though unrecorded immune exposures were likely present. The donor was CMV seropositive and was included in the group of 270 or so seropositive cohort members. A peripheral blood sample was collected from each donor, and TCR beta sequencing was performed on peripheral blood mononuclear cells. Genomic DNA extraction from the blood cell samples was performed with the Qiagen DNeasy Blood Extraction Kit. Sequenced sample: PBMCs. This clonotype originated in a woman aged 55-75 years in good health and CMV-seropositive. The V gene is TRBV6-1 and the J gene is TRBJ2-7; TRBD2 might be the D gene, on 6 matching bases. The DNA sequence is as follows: TGTGCCAGCAGGGGGACTTTACACGAGCAGTACTTC. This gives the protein CASRGTLHEQYF.